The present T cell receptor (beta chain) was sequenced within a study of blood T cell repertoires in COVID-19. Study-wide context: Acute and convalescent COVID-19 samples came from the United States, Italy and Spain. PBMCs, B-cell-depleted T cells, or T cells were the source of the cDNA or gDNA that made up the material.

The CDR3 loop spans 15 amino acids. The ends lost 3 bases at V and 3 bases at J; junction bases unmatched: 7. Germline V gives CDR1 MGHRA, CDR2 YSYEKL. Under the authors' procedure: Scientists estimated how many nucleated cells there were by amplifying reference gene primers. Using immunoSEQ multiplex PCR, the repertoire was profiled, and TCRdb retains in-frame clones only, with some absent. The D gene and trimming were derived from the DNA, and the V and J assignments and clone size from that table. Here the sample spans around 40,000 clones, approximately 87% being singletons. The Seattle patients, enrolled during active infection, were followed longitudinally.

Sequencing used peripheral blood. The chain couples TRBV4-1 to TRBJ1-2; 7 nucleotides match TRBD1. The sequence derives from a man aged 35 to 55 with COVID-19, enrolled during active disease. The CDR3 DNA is TGCGCCAGCAGCCAGGTGGGACAGTCAGACTATGGCTACACCTTC. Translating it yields CASSQVGQSDYGYTF.